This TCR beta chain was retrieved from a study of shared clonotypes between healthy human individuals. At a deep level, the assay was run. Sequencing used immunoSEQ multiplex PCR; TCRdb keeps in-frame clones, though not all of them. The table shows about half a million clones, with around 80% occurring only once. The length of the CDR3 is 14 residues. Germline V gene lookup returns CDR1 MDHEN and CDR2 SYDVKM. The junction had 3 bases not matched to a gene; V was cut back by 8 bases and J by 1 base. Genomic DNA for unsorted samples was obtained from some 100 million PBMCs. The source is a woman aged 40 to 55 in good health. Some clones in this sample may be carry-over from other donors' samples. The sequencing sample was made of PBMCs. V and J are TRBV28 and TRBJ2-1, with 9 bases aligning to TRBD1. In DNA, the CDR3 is TGTGCCAGCGCTGACAGGGGGTCCTACAATGAGCAGTTCTTC. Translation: CASADRGSYNEQFF.